This T cell receptor beta chain was identified during a study of resident and recirculating memory T cells in vitiligo. The study, taken as a whole, reports: Non-conserved TCRs across sites and patients suggested distinct clones per lesion.

Assay: immunoSEQ multiplex PCR; the TCRdb copy retains only in-frame clones and omits some. The sample contains tens of thousands of clones, more than 85% of which appear only once. V lost 3 bases, J lost 2 bases, and 8 bases stayed unmatched. The CDR3 covers 18 residues. Germline CDR1 MGHRA, CDR2 YSYEKL. On this clone itself: Its antigen is unknown.

The genes are TRBV4-1 and TRBJ1-3; TRBD1 agrees at 12 bases. Material for sequencing was blood. The TCR sequence derives from a male donor with vitiligo. The CDR3 reads CASSQVGQGAPAGNTIYF. DNA for the CDR3: TGCGCCAGCAGCCAGGTGGGACAGGGGGCGCCAGCTGGAAACACCATATATTTT.